Listed below are T cell receptor beta chains from one sample, sequenced in a study of memory CD4+ T cells and cytomegalovirus serostatus. Only in-frame clones appear in the TCRdb table, and some are missing; sequencing was by immunoSEQ multiplex PCR. The table lists some 52,000 clones, about 80% of them singletons, with around 1.3% in the top ten. The sequenced sample was memory CD4+ T cells from blood. Receptor source: an adult in good health and CMV-seropositive. CDR3s include the opening cysteine and the closing phenylalanine or tryptophan. A D gene is named only where the DNA matches it firmly. Not every row has a clone size; where given, it reads once, few, many or a size class.

CDR3	DNA	size	J	D	V
CASSPSSTENEQYF	TGTGCCAGCTCACCATCCTCCACGGAAAACGAGCAGTACTTC	-	TRBJ2-7	-	TRBV18
CASIGGVNEQYF	TGTGCCAGCATCGGCGGGGTAAACGAGCAGTACTTC	-	TRBJ2-7	-	TRBV6-1
CASSQDFGPATEAFF	TGTGCCAGCAGCCAAGATTTCGGCCCCGCCACCGAAGCTTTCTTT	-	TRBJ1-1	-	TRBV14
CAWRALTGSSETQYF	TGTGCCTGGAGAGCCCTTACAGGGTCGTCGGAGACCCAGTACTTC	-	TRBJ2-5	-	TRBV30
CASSPPGGAFGTQYF	TGTGCCAGCAGCCCCCCAGGGGGCGCTTTTGGGACCCAGTACTTC	-	TRBJ2-5	TRBD1	TRBV5-6
CASSEGAASSTDTQYF	TGTGCCAGCAGTGAAGGAGCGGCTTCTAGCACAGATACGCAGTATTTT	-	TRBJ2-3	-	TRBV6-1
CATSRDDGQGAYEQYF	TGTGCCACCAGCAGAGATGACGGACAGGGGGCTTACGAGCAGTACTTC	few	TRBJ2-7	TRBD1	TRBV15
CASSQGASVVF	TGTGCCAGCAGCCAAGGTGCTAGCGTGGTCTTC	-	TRBJ2-1	-	TRBV14
CASSKGVDTEAFF	TGCGCCAGCAGCAAGGGGGTGGACACTGAAGCTTTCTTT	-	TRBJ1-1	-	TRBV5-1
CASSSLGASSYNEQFF	TGTGCCAGCAGCTCGCTCGGCGCTTCATCCTACAATGAGCAGTTCTTC	-	TRBJ2-1	-	TRBV11-3
CASSLTGGGKTQYF	TGTGCCAGCAGCTTAACCGGGGGAGGGAAGACCCAGTACTTC	-	TRBJ2-5	TRBD2	TRBV7-3
CASGGEFGEQYF	TGTGCCAGCGGGGGCGAATTCGGGGAGCAGTACTTC	-	TRBJ2-7	-	TRBV5-6
CASSSPSLGTDTQYF	TGTGCCAGCAGCTCCCCGTCCCTAGGCACAGATACGCAGTATTTT	-	TRBJ2-3	-	TRBV9
CASSEDRVVSEAFF	TGTGCCAGCAGTGAAGACAGGGTTGTCTCTGAAGCTTTCTTT	-	TRBJ1-1	TRBD1	TRBV6-5
CASSLGFRGRDPYNEQFF	TGTGCCAGCAGCTTAGGATTTCGGGGGCGAGACCCATACAATGAGCAGTTCTTC	-	TRBJ2-1	-	TRBV11-3
CASSFGSTDTQYF	TGCGCCAGCAGCTTTGGGAGCACAGATACGCAGTATTTT	-	TRBJ2-3	-	TRBV5-1
CASSSTNRPRSQYF	TGTGCCAGCAGCTCGACTAACCGTCCGAGGTCGCAGTATTTT	-	TRBJ2-3	-	TRBV28
CASSVGAGTREQFF	TGTGCCAGCAGTGTAGGTGCGGGGACTAGAGAGCAGTTCTTC	-	TRBJ2-1	TRBD2	TRBV6-4
CASSRGDSRPNTEAFF	TGTGCCAGCAGCCGGGGGGACAGTCGGCCGAACACTGAAGCTTTCTTT	-	TRBJ1-1	TRBD1	TRBV5-5
CASKGQGSYEQYF	TGTGCCAGCAAGGGACAGGGCTCCTACGAGCAGTACTTC	once	TRBJ2-7	TRBD1	TRBV6-6
CASSQDPIAYEQYF	TGTGCCAGCAGCCAAGATCCCATAGCCTACGAGCAGTACTTC	once	TRBJ2-7	-	TRBV4-2
CASSPYRAGTEAFF	TGTGCCAGCAGCCCCTACAGGGCGGGCACTGAAGCTTTCTTT	-	TRBJ1-1	-	TRBV7-2
CASSFKGGRTNEQFF	TGTGCCAGCAGTTTCAAAGGAGGCCGAACCAATGAGCAGTTCTTC	-	TRBJ2-1	-	TRBV28
CASRFQGENIQYF	TGCGCCAGCAGGTTCCAGGGGGAAAACATTCAGTACTTC	-	TRBJ2-4	TRBD1	TRBV5-1
CASSPAGRERTDTQYF	TGTGCCAGCAGCCCCGCCGGACGGGAGAGGACAGATACGCAGTATTTT	-	TRBJ2-3	-	TRBV4-2
CASGAVRTGALSMNTEAFF	TGTGCCAGCGGCGCCGTCCGGACAGGCGCATTGAGCATGAACACTGAAGCTTTCTTT	few	TRBJ1-1	TRBD1	TRBV28
CASRGLAGGGEQYF	TGTGCCAGTAGGGGACTAGCGGGGGGCGGCGAGCAGTACTTC	-	TRBJ2-7	TRBD2	TRBV19
CASSVVGRGGRGEQFF	TGTGCCAGCAGCGTAGTGGGGCGGGGGGGCCGCGGTGAGCAGTTCTTC	once	TRBJ2-1	TRBD2	TRBV9
CASSLTAGGEPQHF	TGTGCCAGCAGCTTAACGGCAGGCGGCGAGCCCCAGCATTTT	-	TRBJ1-5	-	TRBV7-2
CASSLTSGGYQETQYF	TGTGCCAGCAGCTTAACTAGCGGGGGGTACCAAGAGACCCAGTACTTC	-	TRBJ2-5	TRBD2	TRBV7-2
CASSPGAGLDQNTIYF	TGTGCCAGCAGCCCGGGGGCAGGTCTGGATCAAAACACCATATATTTT	few	TRBJ1-3	-	TRBV4-2
CASSRTSGSLETQYF	TGCGCCAGCTCCCGGACTAGCGGGAGTCTAGAGACCCAGTACTTC	-	TRBJ2-5	TRBD2	TRBV5-1
CASSPPGPIKNTEAFF	TGTGCCAGCTCACCGCCGGGGCCTATTAAGAACACTGAAGCTTTCTTT	-	TRBJ1-1	-	TRBV18
CASKFRLFHREGLRYGYTF	TGTGCTAGCAAGTTCCGGCTCTTCCACCGAGAAGGGCTCAGGTATGGCTACACCTTC	-	TRBJ1-2	-	TRBV7-7
CASSGQGGDGYTF	TGTGCCAGCAGTGGACAGGGGGGAGATGGCTACACCTTC	-	TRBJ1-2	TRBD1	TRBV6-6